This record covers a single TCR beta chain. The data derive from a study of blood T cell repertoires in COVID-19. Study-level background: T cells, B-cell-depleted T cells, or PBMCs supplied cDNA or gDNA.

The CDR3 sequence is 16 residues long. Germline CDR1 is SEHNR and CDR2 is FQNEAQ (reference sequence). V gave up 4 bases and J gave up 0 bases; unmatched junction bases: 7. Method: immunoSEQ multiplex PCR; TCRdb's copy keeps in-frame clones and lacks some. In the table there are under 350,000 clones, about 85% of which are singletons. Sequenced input: peripheral blood. The source is a man younger than 30 with active or convalescent COVID-19. The V and J genes are TRBV7-9 and TRBJ1-1; 8 bases map to TRBD1. The DNA of the CDR3 is TGTGCCAGCAGCTCATCCCGGGACAGGATGAACACTGAAGCTTTCTTT. Translation gives CASSSSRDRMNTEAFF.